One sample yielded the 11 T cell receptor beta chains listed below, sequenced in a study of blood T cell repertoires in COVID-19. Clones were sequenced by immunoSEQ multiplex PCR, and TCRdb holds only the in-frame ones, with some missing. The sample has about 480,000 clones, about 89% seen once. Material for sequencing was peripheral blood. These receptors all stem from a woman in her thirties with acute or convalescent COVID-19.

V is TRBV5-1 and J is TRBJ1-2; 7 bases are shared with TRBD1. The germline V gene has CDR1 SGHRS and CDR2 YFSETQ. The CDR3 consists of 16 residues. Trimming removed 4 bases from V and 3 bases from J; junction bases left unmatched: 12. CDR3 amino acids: CASSKKDRYDDYGYTF. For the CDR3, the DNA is TGCGCCAGCAGCAAGAAGGACAGGTATGACGACTATGGCTACACCTTC. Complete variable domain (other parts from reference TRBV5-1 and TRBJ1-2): KAGVTQTPRYLIKTRGQQVTLSCSPISGHRSVSWYQQTPGQGLQFLFEYFSETQRNKGNFPGRFSGRQFSNSRSEMNVSTLELGDSALYLCASSKKDRYDDYGYTFGSGTRLTVV.

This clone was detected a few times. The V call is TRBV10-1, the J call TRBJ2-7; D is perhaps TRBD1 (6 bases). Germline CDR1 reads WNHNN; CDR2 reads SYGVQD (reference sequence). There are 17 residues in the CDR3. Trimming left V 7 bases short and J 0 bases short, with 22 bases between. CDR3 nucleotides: TGCGCCAGCACTAAATCAGGGGAGAGCCTTAGCTCCTACGAGCAGTACTTC. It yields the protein CASTKSGESLSSYEQYF.

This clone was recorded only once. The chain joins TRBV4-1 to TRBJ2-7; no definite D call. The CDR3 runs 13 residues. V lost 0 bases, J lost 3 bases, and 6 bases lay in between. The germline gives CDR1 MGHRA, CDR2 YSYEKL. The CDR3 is CASSQDIRYEQYF. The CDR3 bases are TGCGCCAGCAGCCAAGATATCCGCTACGAGCAGTACTTC.

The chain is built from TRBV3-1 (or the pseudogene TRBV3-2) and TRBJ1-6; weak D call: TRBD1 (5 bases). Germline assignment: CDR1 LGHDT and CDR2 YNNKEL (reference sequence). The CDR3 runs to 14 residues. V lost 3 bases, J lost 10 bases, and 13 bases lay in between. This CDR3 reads CASSQGEGRSPLHF. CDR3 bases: TGTGCCAGCAGCCAGGGGGAGGGGAGATCACCCCTCCACTTT.

The CDR3 is CASSPRWGQMINYGYTF. The DNA of the CDR3 is TGTGCCAGCAGTCCTAGGTGGGGACAGATGATAAACTATGGCTACACCTTC. The chain recombines TRBV3-1 (or the pseudogene TRBV3-2) with TRBJ1-2; TRBD1 matches at 7 bases. The CDR3 runs 17 residues. CDR1 is LGHDT and CDR2 is YNNKEL in the germline V gene (reference sequence). Losses at the gene ends were 6 bases for V and 2 bases for J; bases not matched to a gene: 15.

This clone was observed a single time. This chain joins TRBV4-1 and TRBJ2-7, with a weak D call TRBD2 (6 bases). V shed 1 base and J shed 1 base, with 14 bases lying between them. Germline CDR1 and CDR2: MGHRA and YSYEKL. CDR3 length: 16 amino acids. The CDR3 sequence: CASSQVVRGRSYEQYF. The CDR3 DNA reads TGCGCCAGCAGCCAAGTTGTGAGAGGGAGGTCCTACGAGCAGTACTTC.

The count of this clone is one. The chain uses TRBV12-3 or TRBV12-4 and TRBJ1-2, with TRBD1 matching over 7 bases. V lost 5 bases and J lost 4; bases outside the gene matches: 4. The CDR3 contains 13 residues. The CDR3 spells CASSNRGGYGYTF. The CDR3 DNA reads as TGTGCCAGCAGTAACAGGGGAGGCTATGGCTACACCTTC.

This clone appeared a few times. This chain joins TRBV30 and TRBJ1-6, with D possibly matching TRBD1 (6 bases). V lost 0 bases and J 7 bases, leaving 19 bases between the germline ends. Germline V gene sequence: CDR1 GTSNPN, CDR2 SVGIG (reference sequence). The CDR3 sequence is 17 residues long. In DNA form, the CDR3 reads TGTGCCTGGAGTGTACTGACCCAGGGGTTAGGAAATTCACCCCTCCACTTT. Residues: CAWSVLTQGLGNSPLHF. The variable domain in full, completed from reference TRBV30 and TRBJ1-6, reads SQTIHQWPATLVQPVGSPLSLECTVEGTSNPNLYWYRQAAGRGLQLLFYSVGIGQISSEVPQNLSASRPQDRQFILSSKKLLLSDSGFYLCAWSVLTQGLGNSPLHFGNGTRLTVT.

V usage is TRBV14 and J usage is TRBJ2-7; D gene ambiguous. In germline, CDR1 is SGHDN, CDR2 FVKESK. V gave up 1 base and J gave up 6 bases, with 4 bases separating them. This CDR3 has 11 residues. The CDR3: CASSQVLEQYF. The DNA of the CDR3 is TGTGCCAGCAGCCAAGTACTCGAGCAGTACTTC.

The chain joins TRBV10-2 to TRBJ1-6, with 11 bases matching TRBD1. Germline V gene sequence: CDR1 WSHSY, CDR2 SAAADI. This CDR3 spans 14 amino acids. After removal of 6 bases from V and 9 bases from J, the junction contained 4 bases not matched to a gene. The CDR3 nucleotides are TGCGCCAGCAGGGAGGACAGGGGGCGTTCACCCCTCCACTTT. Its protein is CASREDRGRSPLHF.

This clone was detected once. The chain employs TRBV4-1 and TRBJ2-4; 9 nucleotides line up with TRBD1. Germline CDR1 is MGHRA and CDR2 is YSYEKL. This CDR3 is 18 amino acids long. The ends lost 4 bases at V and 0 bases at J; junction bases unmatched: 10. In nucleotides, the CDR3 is TGCGCCAGCAGCCTTTTCGAGGGACAGGGTCTAGCCAAAAACATTCAGTACTTC. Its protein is CASSLFEGQGLAKNIQYF.